The source of this TCR beta chain is a study of T cells after yellow fever vaccination. Findings and limits, study-wide: Post-booster repertoires again held most primary-vaccination clones (just under 97% CD4, 85% to 90% CD8).

Germline-derived CDR1 and CDR2 are LNHNV and YYDKDF (reference sequence). V was pared by 1 base and J by 2 bases, with 9 bases between. The CDR3 is 16 amino acids. TCRdb called the 5' RACE reads again in MiXCR, with one record for every CDR3 protein. The sample holds a few hundred thousand distinct CDR3 sequences, roughly 6.8% seen once. Worth noting for this clonotype: No antigen is known for it.

The material was PBMCs, obtained about 41 days after the first yellow fever vaccination. The gene calls are TRBV15 and TRBJ2-6; possible D gene TRBD1, 6 bases. The origin of this receptor is a man aged 18-30 years who received the YFV17D yellow fever vaccine. The CDR3 reads CATSRGTVPGANVLTF. The CDR3 coding sequence is TGTGCCACCAGCAGAGGGACAGTCCCTGGGGCCAACGTCCTGACTTTC.